Presented here are 20 T cell receptor beta chains from one specimen sequenced in a study of blood T cells in healthy people across ages. PCR was performed a second time for about 7 to 12 cycles using a sample-barcoded 5' primer and a J-beta primer mix. Each CDR3 protein is one row after TCRdb ran MiXCR on the 5' RACE reads. The table has approximately 800,000 distinct CDR3 sequences, about 26% seen once. This sample also belongs to another study, concerning T cells of mothers and their children.

The sequenced sample consisted of blood. These receptors were taken from a boy between 10 and 17 years old in good health.

The rearrangement uses TRBV5-1 and TRBJ2-3; D not resolved. The CDR3 runs to 15 residues. Germline V gene lookup returns CDR1 SGHRS and CDR2 YFSETQ. The germline V and J ends were trimmed by 2 bases and 1 base, with 11 bases remaining between them. The chain's CDR3 is CASSFGRIRTDTQYF. The CDR3, as DNA: TGCGCCAGCAGCTTCGGACGGATCCGCACAGATACGCAGTATTTT.

This chain uses TRBV20-1 with TRBJ2-4, with D perhaps matching TRBD1 (5 bases). Between the trimmed V and J ends, which lost 0 bases and 7 bases, there was a span of 16 bases. The CDR3 sequence is 15 residues long. CDR1 is DFQATT and CDR2 is SNEGSKA in the germline V gene (reference sequence). CDR3 DNA: TGCAGTGCTAGAGATAGTCACAGGATGCCCAACATTCAGTACTTC. Protein sequence: CSARDSHRMPNIQYF.

This clonotype was seen only once. The chain joins TRBV5-4 to TRBJ1-2; D possibly corresponds to TRBD1 (5 bases). CDR3 length: 14 amino acids. Germline-derived CDR1 and CDR2 are SGHNT and YYREEE (reference sequence). V was cut by 2 bases and J by 2 bases, with 10 bases left in between. This CDR3 is CASSFQGENYGYTF. Written as DNA, the CDR3 is TGTGCCAGCAGCTTTCAGGGAGAGAACTATGGCTACACCTTC.

This clonotype was picked up a small number of times. This sequence joins TRBV19 and TRBJ2-1; 7 bases are a match to TRBD1. V shed 6 bases, J shed 4 bases, and the junction held 12 bases outside the gene matches. This CDR3 spans 16 amino acids. Germline V CDR1 and CDR2: LNHDA, SQIVND (reference sequence). The CDR3 nucleotides read TGTGCCAGTAGGGAAGCCGACAGGGTCGGATACAATGAGCAGTTCTTC. Residues: CASREADRVGYNEQFF.

This clonotype was counted only a few times. The chain recombines TRBV24-1 with TRBJ2-5; D gene unclear. The CDR3 is made up of 14 amino acids. Germline assignment: CDR1 KGHDR and CDR2 SFDVKD. V was clipped by 8 bases and J by 1 base, with 13 bases between them. CDR3 residues: CATNGSRFQETQYF. The CDR3 nucleotides read TGTGCCACCAATGGTTCCAGGTTCCAAGAGACCCAGTACTTC.

This clonotype was detected only a few times. V is TRBV7-9 and J is TRBJ2-4; 12 nucleotides align to TRBD2. J was trimmed by 3 bases and V by 5 bases; bases with no gene match: 5. Germline V gene lookup returns CDR1 SEHNR and CDR2 FQNEAQ (reference sequence). CDR3 length equals 16 residues. CDR3 region: CASSPPGLAGKNIQYF. In nucleotides, the CDR3 is TGTGCCAGCAGCCCACCGGGACTAGCGGGCAAAAACATTCAGTACTTC.

CDR3 protein: CASSANGGTSQETQYF. The CDR3 DNA follows: TGTGCCAGCAGCGCAAATGGAGGGACTTCCCAAGAGACCCAGTACTTC. The chain is built from TRBV7-2 and TRBJ2-1, with D possibly being TRBD2 (6 bases). TRBJ2-5 matches the DNA end more closely, so the J call is doubtful. The germline V gene has CDR1 SGHTA and CDR2 FQGNSA. The CDR3 contains 16 residues.

The chain employs TRBV9 and TRBJ2-6; 10 nucleotides align to TRBD1. The CDR3 loop spans 18 amino acids. With 3 bases clipped from V and 0 bases from J, the junction kept 6 bases outside the gene matches. Germline V CDR1 and CDR2: SGDLS, YYNGEE. The CDR3, as DNA: TGTGCCAGCAGCGCGGGGACAGGGGCCTCCTCTGGGGCCAACGTCCTGACTTTC. As protein: CASSAGTGASSGANVLTF.

V is TRBV29-1 and J is TRBJ2-3; the match to TRBD2 covers 7 bases. Looked up from germline, CDR1 is SQVTM and CDR2 is ANQGSEA. The CDR3 is made up of 15 amino acids. The V and J ends lost 7 bases and 3 bases, in that order; junction bases with no gene match: 13. In DNA form, the CDR3 reads TGCAGCGCCGCCGGGAGGAAGGCTGGAACAGATACGCAGTATTTT. The encoded protein is CSAAGRKAGTDTQYF.

This clonotype has a handful of counts. The chain uses TRBV20-1 and TRBJ2-5, with D uncertain. The V end lost 2 bases, the J end lost 5 bases, and 15 bases lay between the germline ends. In germline, CDR1 is DFQATT, CDR2 SNEGSKA (reference sequence). CDR3 length: 14 amino acids. CDR3 sequence (DNA): TGCAGTGCTAGACCCCCGGACCCGTGGGAGACCCAGTACTTC. This codes for CSARPPDPWETQYF.

The J gene is TRBJ2-3, the V gene TRBV7-6; D might be TRBD2 (5 bases). The CDR3 consists of 14 residues. V shed 3 bases and J shed 0 bases, with 7 bases lying between them. The germline V gene has CDR1 SGHVS and CDR2 FNYEAQ. The CDR3 is CASSFSESTDTQYF. The CDR3 region has the DNA TGTGCCAGCAGCTTTAGCGAAAGCACAGATACGCAGTATTTT.

This clonotype was observed a handful of times. The chain has TRBV28 and TRBJ2-3, with D unresolved. In germline, CDR1 is MDHEN, CDR2 SYDVKM. CDR3 length: 12 amino acids. Trimming removed 5 bases from V and 3 bases from J, with 6 bases in between. The CDR3 spells CASSTRTDTQYF. In DNA, the CDR3 is TGTGCCAGCAGTACCCGGACAGATACGCAGTATTTT.

The J gene is TRBJ2-2, the V gene TRBV20-1; no clear D gene. The length of the CDR3 is 13 residues. Germline V gene lookup returns CDR1 DFQATT and CDR2 SNEGSKA (reference sequence). Trimming removed 5 bases at V and 0 bases at J, with 7 bases between. This chain's CDR3 is CSAPASNTGELFF. Here the CDR3 DNA reads TGCAGTGCTCCCGCATCGAACACCGGGGAGCTGTTTTTT.

This clonotype was counted only a few times. The rearrangement links TRBV12-3 or TRBV12-4 to TRBJ2-3; 11 bases fit TRBD2. The CDR3 is made up of 16 amino acids. V trimming: 6 bases; J trimming: 4 bases; junction bases outside the gene matches: 9. The DNA of the CDR3 is TGTGCCAGCAGCATTAATAGCGGGGGGGCCTCAGATACGCAGTATTTT. Its translation is CASSINSGGASDTQYF.

As regards this clonotype: One end of the junction varies from germline; a read error may be responsible. The chain recombines TRBV20-1 with TRBJ2-5; TRBD1 matches at 9 bases. The end of the DNA fits TRBJ2-7 better, so the J call may be wrong. The CDR3 loop spans 14 amino acids. Germline V gene data show CDR1 as DFQATT and CDR2 as SNEGSKA (reference sequence). Written as DNA, the CDR3 is TGCAGTGCCAGAGGGACAGGGTACCCCTACGAGCAGTACTTC. Translating it yields CSARGTGYPYEQYF.

Comment on this clonotype: The CDR3 does not end in the conserved phenylalanine or tryptophan, so this is likely a read error. The chain links TRBV18 to TRBJ2-5, with D tentatively TRBD2 (5 bases). The J call may be in error: the DNA end matches TRBJ2-1 better. CDR3 length: 15 residues. The germline V gene encodes CDR1 KGHSH and CDR2 LQKENI. CDR3 amino acids: CASSPGEGPSNEQFL. In DNA form, the CDR3 reads TGTGCCAGCTCACCGGGAGAGGGTCCTTCCAATGAGCAGTTCCTC.

The chain is built from TRBV10-3 and TRBJ2-1, with D tentatively TRBD2 (7 bases). The end of the DNA aligns better with TRBJ2-5, so the J call may be wrong. Germline values: CDR1 ENHRY, CDR2 SYGVKD. The CDR3 covers 14 residues. The CDR3 here is CAIKEGGVQETQYF. The DNA of the CDR3 is TGTGCCATCAAAGAGGGGGGGGTTCAAGAGACCCAGTACTTC.

This chain links TRBV5-1 with TRBJ2-2; D is unclear. Germline V lookup: CDR1 SGHRS, CDR2 YFSETQ. CDR3 length equals 12 residues. V was pared by 5 bases and J by 8 bases, with 10 bases between. CDR3 sequence (DNA): TGCGCCAGCAGTTTCCCAGGAGGGGAGCTGTTTTTT. This codes for CASSFPGGELFF. Full variable domain (remainder filled in from reference TRBV5-1 and TRBJ2-2): KAGVTQTPRYLIKTRGQQVTLSCSPISGHRSVSWYQQTPGQGLQFLFEYFSETQRNKGNFPGRFSGRQFSNSRSEMNVSTLELGDSALYLCASSFPGGELFFGEGSRLTVL.

J is TRBJ2-5 and V is TRBV15; possibly TRBD1 or TRBD2 for D (5 bases each). Trimming cost V 3 bases and J 5 bases, with 28 bases left between them. Germline CDR1 and CDR2: LNHNV and YYDKDF (reference sequence). The CDR3 covers 19 residues. CDR3 bases: TGTGCCACCAGCAGGGGGGTTGTCGGCCTCGAGACTCTTTCGGAGACCCAGTACTTC. This codes for CATSRGVVGLETLSETQYF.

This clonotype was detected a few times. The CDR3 here is CASSHDQSSYNEQFF. In DNA, the CDR3 is TGTGCCAGCAGCCATGACCAGAGCTCCTACAATGAGCAGTTCTTC. The chain combines TRBV3-1 with TRBJ2-1; D remains ambiguous. The CDR3 sequence is 15 residues long. Germline values: CDR1 LGHDT, CDR2 YNNKEL (reference sequence). Trimming took off 3 bases at V and 0 bases at J, with 9 bases between the two ends.